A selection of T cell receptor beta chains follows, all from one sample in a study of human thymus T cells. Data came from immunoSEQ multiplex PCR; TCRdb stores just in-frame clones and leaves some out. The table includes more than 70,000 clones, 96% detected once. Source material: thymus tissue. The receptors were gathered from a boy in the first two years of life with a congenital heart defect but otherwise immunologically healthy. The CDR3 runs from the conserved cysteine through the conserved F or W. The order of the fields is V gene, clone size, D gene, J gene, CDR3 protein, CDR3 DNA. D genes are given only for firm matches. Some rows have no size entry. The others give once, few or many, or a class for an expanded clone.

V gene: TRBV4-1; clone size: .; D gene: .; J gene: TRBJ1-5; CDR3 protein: CASSQDRRDRYQPQHF; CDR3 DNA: TGCGCCAGCAGCCAAGATCGGAGGGATAGGTATCAGCCCCAGCATTTT
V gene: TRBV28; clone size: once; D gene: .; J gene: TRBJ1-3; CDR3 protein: CASSPRWGFVDGNTIYF; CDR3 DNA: TGTGCCAGCAGCCCCAGGTGGGGGTTTGTGGATGGAAACACCATATATTTT
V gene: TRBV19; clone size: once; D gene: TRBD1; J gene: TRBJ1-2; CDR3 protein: CASSMRTGSYGYTF; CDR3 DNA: TGTGCCAGTAGTATGAGGACAGGGAGCTATGGCTACACCTTC
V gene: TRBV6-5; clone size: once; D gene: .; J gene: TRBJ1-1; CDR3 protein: CASSYGVGMNTEAFF; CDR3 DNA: TGTGCCAGCAGTTACGGAGTGGGAATGAACACTGAAGCTTTCTTT
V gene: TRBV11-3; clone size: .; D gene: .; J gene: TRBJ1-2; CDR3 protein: CASSIQGWWDYGYTF; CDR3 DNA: TGTGCCAGCAGCATTCAGGGCTGGTGGGACTATGGCTACACCTTC
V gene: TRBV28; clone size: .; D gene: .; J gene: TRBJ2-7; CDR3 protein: CASSHKTDSYEQYF; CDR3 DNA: TGTGCCAGCTCACATAAGACGGACTCCTACGAGCAGTACTTC
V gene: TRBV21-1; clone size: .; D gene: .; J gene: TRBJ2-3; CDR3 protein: CASRAGPTGSDTQYF; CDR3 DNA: TGTGCCAGCAGAGCCGGACCCACAGGTTCAGATACGCAGTATTTT
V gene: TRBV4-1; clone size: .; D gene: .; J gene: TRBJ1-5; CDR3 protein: CASSQDYRVSEYQPQHF; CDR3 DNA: TGCGCCAGCAGCCAAGATTATCGGGTATCGGAGTATCAGCCCCAGCATTTT
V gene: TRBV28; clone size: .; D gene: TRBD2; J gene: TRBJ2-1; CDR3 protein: CASSFGLAGNEQFF; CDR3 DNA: TGTGCCAGCAGCTTCGGACTAGCGGGAAATGAGCAGTTCTTC
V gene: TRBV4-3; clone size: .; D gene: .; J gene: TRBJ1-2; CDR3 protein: CASSQDFGGDNYGYTF; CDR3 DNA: TGCGCCAGCAGCCAAGACTTTGGGGGGGACAACTATGGCTACACCTTC
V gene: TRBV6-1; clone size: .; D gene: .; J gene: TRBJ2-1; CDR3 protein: CASRTERGFNEQFF; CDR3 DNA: TGTGCCAGCAGGACGGAGAGGGGTTTCAATGAGCAGTTCTTC
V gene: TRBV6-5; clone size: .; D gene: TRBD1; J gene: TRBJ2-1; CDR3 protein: CASSYQRTGVIGQFF; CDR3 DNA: TGTGCCAGCAGTTACCAGCGGACAGGGGTAATCGGGCAGTTCTTC
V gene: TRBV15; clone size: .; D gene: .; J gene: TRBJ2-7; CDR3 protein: CATSRESHPPGSKSYEQYF; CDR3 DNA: TGTGCCACCAGCAGAGAGTCTCACCCCCCAGGCAGTAAATCCTACGAGCAGTACTTC
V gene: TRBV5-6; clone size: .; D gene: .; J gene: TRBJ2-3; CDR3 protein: CASSWSYTDTQYF; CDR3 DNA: TGTGCCAGCAGCTGGTCTTACACAGATACGCAGTATTTT
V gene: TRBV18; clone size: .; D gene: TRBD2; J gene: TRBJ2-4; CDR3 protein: CASSPRLAGDGNIQYF; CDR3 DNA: TGTGCCAGCTCACCACGACTAGCGGGAGACGGAAACATTCAGTACTTC
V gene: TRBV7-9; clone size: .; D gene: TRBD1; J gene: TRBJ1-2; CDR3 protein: CASSRPGQGVKGYGYTF; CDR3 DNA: TGTGCCAGCAGCCGTCCGGGACAGGGGGTTAAGGGCTATGGCTACACCTTC
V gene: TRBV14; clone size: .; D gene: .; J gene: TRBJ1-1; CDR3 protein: CASSHLPGGATEAFF; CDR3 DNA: TGTGCCAGCAGCCACCTTCCGGGGGGAGCCACTGAAGCTTTCTTT
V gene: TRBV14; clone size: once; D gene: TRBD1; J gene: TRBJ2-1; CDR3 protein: CASSFGQGASYNEQFF; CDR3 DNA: TGTGCCAGCAGCTTTGGACAGGGGGCATCGTACAATGAGCAGTTCTTC
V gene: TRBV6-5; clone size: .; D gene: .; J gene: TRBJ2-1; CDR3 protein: CASSGQGRDEQFF; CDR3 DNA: TGTGCCAGCAGTGGGCAGGGACGGGATGAGCAGTTCTTC
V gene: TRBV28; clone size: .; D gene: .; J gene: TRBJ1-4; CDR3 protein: CASSPPRQPGFPATNEKLFF; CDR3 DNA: TGTGCCAGCAGTCCCCCCCGGCAGCCAGGGTTCCCTGCAACTAATGAAAAACTGTTTTTT
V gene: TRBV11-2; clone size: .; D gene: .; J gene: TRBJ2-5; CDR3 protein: CASSARGEETQYF; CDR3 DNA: TGTGCCAGCAGCGCCCGGGGCGAGGAGACCCAGTACTTC
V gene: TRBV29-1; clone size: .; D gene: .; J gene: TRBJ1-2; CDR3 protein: CSVEDLRQDYGYTF; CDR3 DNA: TGCAGCGTTGAAGATTTAAGACAGGACTATGGCTACACCTTC
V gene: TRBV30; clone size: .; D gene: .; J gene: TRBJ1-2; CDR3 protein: CATPDSDVENYGYTF; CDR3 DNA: TGTGCCACCCCGGACAGCGACGTCGAAAACTATGGCTACACCTTC
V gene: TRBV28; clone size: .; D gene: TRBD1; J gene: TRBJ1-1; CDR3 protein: CASRQGGNTEAFF; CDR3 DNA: TGTGCCAGCAGACAGGGGGGTAACACTGAAGCTTTCTTT
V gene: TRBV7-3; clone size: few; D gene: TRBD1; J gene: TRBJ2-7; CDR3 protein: CASSRDRTYEQYF; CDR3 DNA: TGTGCCAGCAGCCGGGACAGGACTTACGAGCAGTACTTC
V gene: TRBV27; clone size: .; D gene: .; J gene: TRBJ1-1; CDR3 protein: CASSFFANPEGTEAFF; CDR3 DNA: TGTGCCAGCAGTTTTTTCGCGAACCCCGAAGGGACTGAAGCTTTCTTT
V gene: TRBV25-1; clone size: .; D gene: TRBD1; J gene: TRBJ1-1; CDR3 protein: CASSHAHPGQGGTEAFF; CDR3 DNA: TGTGCCAGCAGTCACGCCCACCCAGGACAGGGAGGGACTGAAGCTTTCTTT
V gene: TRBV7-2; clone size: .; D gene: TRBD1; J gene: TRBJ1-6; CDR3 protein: CASSSPEQGLSYNSPLHF; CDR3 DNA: TGTGCCAGCAGCTCGCCAGAACAGGGGCTTTCCTATAATTCACCCCTCCACTTT
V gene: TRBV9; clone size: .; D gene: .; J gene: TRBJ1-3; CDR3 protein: CASSGQVANTIYF; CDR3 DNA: TGTGCCAGCAGCGGACAGGTAGCAAACACCATATATTTT
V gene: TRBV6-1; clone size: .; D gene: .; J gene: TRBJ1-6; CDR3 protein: CASSEVRMDRGLNSPLHF; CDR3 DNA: TGTGCCAGCAGTGAGGTCAGAATGGATAGGGGGTTAAACTCACCCCTCCACTTT
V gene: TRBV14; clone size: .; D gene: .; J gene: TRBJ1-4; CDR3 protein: CASSQDRATVKNEKLFF; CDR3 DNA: TGTGCCAGCAGCCAAGATCGGGCCACAGTAAAGAATGAAAAACTGTTTTTT
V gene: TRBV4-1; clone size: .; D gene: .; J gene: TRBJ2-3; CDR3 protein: CASSQFPLQWDTQYF; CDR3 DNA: TGCGCCAGCAGCCAATTCCCCTTACAGTGGGATACGCAGTATTTT
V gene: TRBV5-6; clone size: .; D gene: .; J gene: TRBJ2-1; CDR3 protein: CASSLGQLTYNEQFF; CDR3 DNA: TGTGCCAGCAGCTTGGGACAGTTGACCTACAATGAGCAGTTCTTC
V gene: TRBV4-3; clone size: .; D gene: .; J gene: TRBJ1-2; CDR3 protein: CASSQESRGTYSEIVYGYTF; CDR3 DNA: TGCGCCAGCAGCCAAGAAAGTCGGGGAACTTATTCCGAGATCGTCTATGGCTACACCTTC
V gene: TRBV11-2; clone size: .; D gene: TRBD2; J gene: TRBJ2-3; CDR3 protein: CASSPTSGGPDTQYF; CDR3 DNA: TGTGCCAGCAGCCCGACTAGCGGGGGCCCAGATACGCAGTATTTT
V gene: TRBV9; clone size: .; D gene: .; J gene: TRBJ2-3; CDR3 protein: CASSVEGGTDTQYF; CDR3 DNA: TGTGCCAGCAGCGTAGAGGGGGGCACAGATACGCAGTATTTT
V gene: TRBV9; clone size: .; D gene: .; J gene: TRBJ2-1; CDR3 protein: CASSPRGSGIQYNEQFF; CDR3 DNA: TGTGCCAGCAGCCCCCGTGGTAGCGGCATCCAGTACAATGAGCAGTTCTTC
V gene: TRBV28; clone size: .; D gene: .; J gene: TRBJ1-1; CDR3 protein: CASSRSSGGHTEAFF; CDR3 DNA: TGTGCCAGCAGCCGTTCCTCGGGGGGACACACTGAAGCTTTCTTT
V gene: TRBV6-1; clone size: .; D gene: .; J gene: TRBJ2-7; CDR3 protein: CASSEWGSAGSTYEQYF; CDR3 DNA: TGTGCCAGCAGTGAATGGGGTTCCGCGGGGTCTACCTACGAGCAGTACTTC
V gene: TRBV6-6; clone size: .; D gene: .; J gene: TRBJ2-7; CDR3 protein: CASSYPSSYEQYF; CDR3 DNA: TGTGCCAGCAGTTATCCTAGCTCCTACGAGCAGTACTTC
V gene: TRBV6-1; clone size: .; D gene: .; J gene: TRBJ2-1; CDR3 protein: CASSLTSTRGREQFF; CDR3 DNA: TGTGCCAGCAGTCTAACATCTACCCGGGGGAGGGAGCAGTTCTTC
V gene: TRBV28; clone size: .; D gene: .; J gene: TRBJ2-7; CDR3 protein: CASSPWGGLETYEQYF; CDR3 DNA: TGTGCCAGTTCTCCTTGGGGGGGGCTGGAAACCTACGAGCAGTACTTC
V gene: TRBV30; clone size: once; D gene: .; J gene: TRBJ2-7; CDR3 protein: CAWSVQQSKCYEQYF; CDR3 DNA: TGTGCCTGGAGTGTTCAGCAATCTAAGTGCTACGAGCAGTACTTC
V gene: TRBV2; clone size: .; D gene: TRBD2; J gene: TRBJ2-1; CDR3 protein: CASSLAGEGVNEQFF; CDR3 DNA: TGTGCCAGCAGTTTAGCGGGGGAGGGTGTTAATGAGCAGTTCTTC
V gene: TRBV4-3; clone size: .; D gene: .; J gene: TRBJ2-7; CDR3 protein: CASSRQNRVASYEQYF; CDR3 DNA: TGCGCCAGCAGCAGGCAAAACAGGGTAGCCTCCTACGAGCAGTACTTC
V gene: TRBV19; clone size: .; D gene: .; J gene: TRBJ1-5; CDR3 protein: CASSIPSPNGNQPQHF; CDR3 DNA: TGTGCCAGTAGTATACCATCCCCCAACGGCAATCAGCCCCAGCATTTT
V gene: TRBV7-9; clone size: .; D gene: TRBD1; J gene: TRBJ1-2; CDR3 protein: CASSAAGGYGYTF; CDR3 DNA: TGTGCCAGCAGCGCGGCAGGGGGCTATGGCTACACCTTC
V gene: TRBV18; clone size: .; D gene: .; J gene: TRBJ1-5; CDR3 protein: CASSPTQNKAVSFESNQPQHF; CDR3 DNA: TGTGCCAGCTCACCGACGCAAAACAAGGCAGTTTCATTCGAAAGCAATCAGCCCCAGCATTTT
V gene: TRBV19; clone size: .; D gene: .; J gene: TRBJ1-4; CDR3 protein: CASSRRGWNEKLFF; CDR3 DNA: TGTGCCAGTAGTAGGAGGGGATGGAATGAAAAACTGTTTTTT
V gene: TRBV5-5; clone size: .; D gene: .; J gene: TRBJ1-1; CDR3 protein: CASSLAGQIMNTEAFF; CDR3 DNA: TGTGCCAGCAGCTTGGCCGGACAGATCATGAACACTGAAGCTTTCTTT
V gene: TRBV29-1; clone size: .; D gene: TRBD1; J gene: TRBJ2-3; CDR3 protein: CSVEGDRETSTDTQYF; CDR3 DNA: TGCAGCGTTGAAGGGGACAGGGAAACTAGCACAGATACGCAGTATTTT
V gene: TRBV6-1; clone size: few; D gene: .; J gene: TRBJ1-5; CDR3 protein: CASITDFSNQPQHF; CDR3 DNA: TGTGCCAGCATCACAGACTTTAGCAATCAGCCCCAGCATTTT
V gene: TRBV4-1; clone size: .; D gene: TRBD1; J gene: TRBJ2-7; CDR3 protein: CASSHKPGQRYYEQYF; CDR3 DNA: TGCGCCAGCAGCCACAAACCGGGACAGCGATACTACGAGCAGTACTTC
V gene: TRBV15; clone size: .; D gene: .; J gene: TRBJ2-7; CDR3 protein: CATSRASAGHEQYF; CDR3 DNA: TGTGCCACCAGCAGAGCGTCGGCGGGCCACGAGCAGTACTTC